The next 11 T cell receptor beta chains were all read from a single sample in a study of chemoradiotherapy in HPV16-positive cancers. TCRdb's copy holds only in-frame clones and misses some; the assay was immunoSEQ multiplex PCR. The sample has approximately 9,500 clones; about three quarters are singletons. The sequenced sample was tumor tissue, obtained from a patient who underwent chemoradiotherapy. The receptors derive from a human donor with HPV-associated anogenital cancer.

This clone was recorded a few times. This chain joins TRBV5-1 and TRBJ1-3; 7 bases align to TRBD1. This CDR3 contains 16 residues. CDR1 is SGHRS, CDR2 YFSETQ, per germline. The junction had 4 bases not matched to a gene; V was cut back by 0 bases and J by 1 base. The CDR3 reads CASSLGPGGSGNTIYF. Here the CDR3 DNA reads TGCGCCAGCAGCTTGGGCCCAGGGGGATCTGGAAACACCATATATTTT.

The V call is TRBV10-1, the J call TRBJ2-7; 15 bases line up with TRBD2. V was pared by 6 bases and J by 5 bases, with 14 bases of the junction left unmatched. The CDR3 contains 18 residues. Germline CDR1 is WNHNN and CDR2 is SYGVQD (reference sequence). The CDR3, as DNA: TGCGCCAGCAGCCTGACCGGGACTAGCGGGGGGTCCTGGGACGAGCAGTACTTC. As protein: CASSLTGTSGGSWDEQYF.

The rearrangement uses TRBV9 and TRBJ2-5, with 8 nucleotides matching TRBD2. Germline V gives CDR1 SGDLS, CDR2 YYNGEE. The CDR3 extends over 14 amino acids. Trimming at V came to 2 bases and at J to 3 bases, leaving 3 bases not matched to a gene. The CDR3 DNA follows: TGTGCCAGCAGCGTCGGGCGGGGGGAAGAGACCCAGTACTTC. It encodes CASSVGRGEETQYF.

The chain joins TRBV5-1 to TRBJ2-6, with D unclear. The V end was cut by 0 bases, the J end by 4 bases, with 14 bases between. This CDR3 region has 17 residues. The germline V gene encodes CDR1 SGHRS and CDR2 YFSETQ. CDR3 amino acids: CASSLDSLKAGANVLTF. Here the CDR3 DNA reads TGCGCCAGCAGCTTGGACAGTCTCAAAGCGGGGGCCAACGTCCTGACTTTC.

The V call is TRBV5-1, the J call TRBJ2-7; no clear D. Germline V lookup: CDR1 SGHRS, CDR2 YFSETQ. Trimming pared 4 bases from V and 0 bases from J, leaving 14 bases between. The CDR3 length is 15 residues. Here the CDR3 reads CASSPTWAISYEQYF. The CDR3 DNA is TGCGCCAGCAGCCCGACATGGGCGATCTCCTACGAGCAGTACTTC.

This clone has a handful of counts. This chain connects TRBV28 to TRBJ2-3, with TRBD1 matching 8 bases. Germline assignment: CDR1 MDHEN and CDR2 SYDVKM. CDR3 length: 15 residues. Unmatched junction bases numbered 8, after V lost 6 bases and J lost 3 bases. As DNA, the CDR3 is TGTGCCAGCAGCGTGACAGGGGAAGGAACAGATACGCAGTATTTT. Amino acid sequence: CASSVTGEGTDTQYF.

This sequence joins TRBV18 and TRBJ1-2; D not certain. The germline V and J ends were trimmed by 4 bases and 1 base, with 13 bases remaining between them. The germline CDR1 and CDR2 sequences are KGHSH and LQKENI. The CDR3 is made up of 15 amino acids. CDR3 amino acids: CASSLAREVNYGYTF. CDR3 bases: TGTGCCAGCTCACTAGCGCGAGAGGTTAACTATGGCTACACCTTC.

The J gene is TRBJ2-7, the V gene TRBV6-4; D is uncertain. In germline, CDR1 is MRHNA, CDR2 SNTAGT. The CDR3 is made up of 12 amino acids. CDR3 nucleotide sequence: TGTGCAGAGAAAGGGCCCCGCTACGAGCAGTACTTC. It codes for CAEKGPRYEQYF.

The CDR3: CSGLRPREPGNTEAFF. The CDR3 DNA reads TGCAGCGGCCTAAGGCCCCGGGAGCCGGGGAACACTGAAGCTTTCTTT. The chain has TRBV29-1 and TRBJ1-1; no reliable D call. Trimming removed 7 bases from V and 1 base from J, with 22 bases in between. Germline-derived CDR1 and CDR2 are SQVTM and ANQGSEA. The CDR3 extends over 16 amino acids.

V and J are TRBV19 and TRBJ1-4; 8 nucleotides agree with TRBD1. V dropped 0 bases and J dropped 15; count of bases not matched to a gene: 9. CDR1 LNHDA and CDR2 SQIVND come from the germline V gene (reference sequence). This CDR3 has 14 residues. The CDR3 spells CASSIDPGTGFLFF. CDR3 in DNA: TGTGCCAGTAGTATAGACCCTGGGACAGGCTTCTTGTTTTTT.

The chain carries TRBV29-1 and TRBJ1-1, with D uncertain. The ends were cut back, 3 bases at V and 8 bases at J, with 4 bases in the middle. Germline V CDR1 and CDR2: SQVTM, ANQGSEA. The CDR3 runs to 9 residues. The CDR3 region has the DNA TGCAGCGTTGATGTCGAAGCTTTCTTT. The encoded protein is CSVDVEAFF. Full variable domain (rest looked up from reference TRBV29-1 and TRBJ1-1): SAVISQKPSRDICQRGTSLTIQCQVDSQVTMMFWYRQQPGQSLTLIATANQGSEATYESGFVIDKFPISRPNLTFSTLTVSNMSPEDSSIYLCSVDVEAFFGQGTRLTVV.